The 22 T cell receptor beta chains below all came from one sample that was sequenced in a study of OX40 agonist ivuxolimab in advanced cancers. The assay was immunoSEQ multiplex PCR, and TCRdb's table has in-frame clones only and misses some. Of roughly 73,000 clones detected, 80% to 85% appear once; the ten largest clones hold approximately 2.1%. This sample comprised CD4+ or CD8+ T cells sorted from blood, obtained in a trial of the OX40 agonist ivuxolimab. All receptors come from an adult with an advanced solid tumor such as melanoma, head and neck, liver or kidney cancer.

This chain links TRBV20-1 with TRBJ2-3; perhaps TRBD1 as D (6 bases). This CDR3 has 11 residues. CDR1 and CDR2 (germline): DFQATT, SNEGSKA (reference sequence). Trimming took off 6 bases at V and 6 bases at J, with 10 bases between the two ends. The CDR3 protein is CSAAGVDTQYF. The CDR3 DNA reads TGCAGTGCGGCAGGGGTTGATACGCAGTATTTT.

This chain joins TRBV30 and TRBJ2-1; 14 nucleotides agree with TRBD2. The V gene end was trimmed by 5 bases and the J gene end by 8 bases; junction bases not matched to a gene: 2. The CDR3 runs to 13 residues. Germline-derived CDR1 and CDR2 are GTSNPN and SVGIG (reference sequence). In DNA form, the CDR3 reads TGTGCCTGGGGGACTAGCGGGAGCCATGAGCAGTTCTTC. This encodes CAWGTSGSHEQFF.

The chain joins TRBV4-1 to TRBJ2-6, with D perhaps assigned TRBD1 or TRBD2 (5 bases each). The CDR3 loop spans 21 amino acids. The germline gives CDR1 MGHRA, CDR2 YSYEKL. Trimming removed 1 base at V and 2 bases at J, with 24 bases between. CDR3 loop: CASSQVRGPLPTATGANVLTF. In DNA form, the CDR3 reads TGCGCCAGCAGCCAAGTACGGGGCCCTCTCCCTACAGCAACTGGGGCCAACGTCCTGACTTTC.

The chain uses TRBV30 and TRBJ2-7; TRBD1 aligns across 10 bases. CDR1 is GTSNPN, CDR2 SVGIG, per germline (reference sequence). Germline trimming cut 1 base from V and 5 bases from J; bases unmatched to any gene: 5. This CDR3 contains 14 residues. The CDR3 reads CAWSGGTGVHEQYF. DNA of the CDR3: TGTGCCTGGAGTGGCGGGACAGGGGTCCACGAGCAGTACTTC. Combining the CDR3 with reference TRBV30 and TRBJ2-7 gives the whole variable domain SQTIHQWPATLVQPVGSPLSLECTVEGTSNPNLYWYRQAAGRGLQLLFYSVGIGQISSEVPQNLSASRPQDRQFILSSKKLLLSDSGFYLCAWSGGTGVHEQYFGPGTRLTVT.

The CDR3 sequence is CASSLGGGVEKLFF. The DNA of the CDR3 is TGTGCCAGCAGCTTGGGCGGGGGGGTTGAAAAACTGTTTTTT. The chain is built from TRBV7-2 and TRBJ1-4; D perhaps matches TRBD1 (5 bases). V lost 3 bases, J lost 7 bases, and 12 bases lay in between. The CDR3 contains 14 residues. The germline V gene encodes CDR1 SGHTA and CDR2 FQGNSA.

This clone was counted a few times. The V call is TRBV10-3, the J call TRBJ1-5, with TRBD1 identical over 7 bases. CDR1 and CDR2 (germline): ENHRY, SYGVKD. The J segment lost 4 bases and the V segment lost 6 bases, leaving 6 bases of the junction unmatched. The CDR3 sequence is 14 residues long. CDR3 in amino acids: CAIRGDSQNQPQHF. CDR3 sequence (DNA): TGTGCCATCAGGGGGGACAGCCAAAATCAGCCCCAGCATTTT.

The J gene is TRBJ2-5, the V gene TRBV5-6; no clear D gene. Germline CDR1 and CDR2: SGHDT and YYEEEE. The CDR3 covers 14 residues. Trimming removed 4 bases at V and 5 bases at J, with 15 bases between. DNA of the CDR3: TGTGCCAGCAGCCCATCCCGGGTGAAGGAGACCCAGTACTTC. Protein product: CASSPSRVKETQYF.

The V and J genes are TRBV28 and TRBJ2-1; the D is unclear. Germline assignment: CDR1 MDHEN and CDR2 SYDVKM. This CDR3 is 11 amino acids long. Trimming removed 5 bases at V and 9 bases at J, with 8 bases between. In DNA form, the CDR3 reads TGTGCCAGCAGTCTGGTAGTTGAGCAGTTCTTC. Translation gives CASSLVVEQFF. Based on the CDR3 plus reference TRBV28 and TRBJ2-1, the full variable domain is DVKVTQSSRYLVKRTGEKVFLECVQDMDHENMFWYRQDPGLGLRLIYFSYDVKMKEKGDIPEGYSVSREKKERFSLILESASTNQTSMYLCASSLVVEQFFGPGTRLTVL.

This clone was counted between two and nine times. CDR3: CASSLGTEDYGYTF. CDR3 nucleotide sequence: TGTGCCAGCAGCTTAGGGACGGAAGACTATGGCTACACCTTC. The chain links TRBV7-2 to TRBJ1-2; the D is unclear. The CDR3 contains 14 residues. From germline, CDR1 is SGHTA and CDR2 FQGNSA. V lost 1 base to trimming and J lost 3 bases, with 9 bases between them.

This rearrangement joins TRBV7-2 to TRBJ1-2; TRBD1 might be the D (5 bases). Germline V gene lookup returns CDR1 SGHTA and CDR2 FQGNSA. V was clipped by 0 bases and J by 4 bases, with 6 bases between them. The CDR3 length is 13 residues. The CDR3 DNA follows: TGTGCCAGCAGCTTAGCAGGGGTCTATGGCTACACCTTC. Its translation is CASSLAGVYGYTF.

The rearrangement links TRBV11-2 to TRBJ2-5, with a possible D match to TRBD2 (7 bases). The germline gives CDR1 SGHAT, CDR2 FQNNGV. With 5 bases removed from V and 9 bases from J, the gap between germline ends came to 16 bases. CDR3 length equals 13 residues. Here the CDR3 reads CASSPGGPGAQYF. The CDR3 bases are TGTGCCAGCAGCCCCGGGGGGCCGGGGGCCCAGTACTTC.

This clone was seen more than once but under ten times. The chain joins TRBV12-5 to TRBJ1-3; D call uncertain. This CDR3 spans 13 amino acids. CDR1 and CDR2 (germline): LGHNT, FRNRAP. The V end lost 5 bases, the J end lost 0 bases, and 5 bases lay between the germline ends. CDR3 sequence reads: CASGPPSGNTIYF. Written as DNA, the CDR3 is TGTGCTAGTGGTCCTCCCTCTGGAAACACCATATATTTT.

This chain connects TRBV19 to TRBJ2-5; D is unclear. The germline V gene encodes CDR1 LNHDA and CDR2 SQIVND (reference sequence). This CDR3 region has 12 residues. Trimming shortened V by 6 bases and J by 1 base, and 6 bases separated the two germline ends. Here the CDR3 reads CASSRTQETQYF. Written as DNA, the CDR3 is TGTGCCAGTAGCAGGACCCAAGAGACCCAGTACTTC. Full variable domain (rest looked up from reference TRBV19 and TRBJ2-5): DGGITQSPKYLFRKEGQNVTLSCEQNLNHDAMYWYRQDPGQGLRLIYYSQIVNDFQKGDIAEGYSVSREKKESFPLTVTSAQKNPTAFYLCASSRTQETQYFGPGTRLLVL.

A word on this clone: Other nucleotide sequences in the sample specify the same CDR3. The J gene is TRBJ1-1, the V gene TRBV7-3, with D tentatively TRBD1 (5 bases). The V and J ends lost 4 bases and 1 base respectively, with 7 bases between them. Germline CDR1 reads SGHTA; CDR2 reads FQGTGA. The CDR3 is 13 amino acids. The CDR3 here is CASSSGPNTEAFF. The CDR3 DNA reads as TGTGCCAGCAGCTCGGGACCGAACACTGAAGCTTTCTTT.

The chain carries TRBV19 and TRBJ1-4, with D maybe TRBD1 (5 bases). With 6 bases removed from V and 0 bases from J, the gap between germline ends came to 11 bases. The CDR3 extends over 15 amino acids. In germline, CDR1 is LNHDA, CDR2 SQIVND (reference sequence). The CDR3 protein is CASRGLPATNEKLFF. The CDR3 DNA follows: TGTGCCAGTAGGGGACTGCCAGCAACTAATGAAAAACTGTTTTTT.

V and J are TRBV19 and TRBJ1-5; D gene unclear. The germline V gene encodes CDR1 LNHDA and CDR2 SQIVND (reference sequence). The germline V and J ends were trimmed by 7 bases and 3 bases, with 13 bases remaining between them. The CDR3 has 14 amino acids. The CDR3: CASTLGSPNQPQHF. CDR3 nucleotide sequence: TGTGCCAGTACCTTGGGTTCCCCCAATCAGCCCCAGCATTTT.

Here the CDR3 DNA reads TGTGCCAGCAGCGTAGGTTGGGGTGCGGGCGGGGAGCTGTTTTTT. It translates to CASSVGWGAGGELFF. The chain has TRBV9 and TRBJ2-2, with D tentatively TRBD2 (5 bases). CDR1 and CDR2 from the germline V gene are SGDLS and YYNGEE. This CDR3 spans 15 amino acids. The V end lost 0 bases, the J end lost 7 bases, and 13 bases lay between the germline ends.

This sequence joins TRBV5-6 and TRBJ1-6, with 7 nucleotides matching TRBD1. The CDR3 runs to 14 residues. The germline V gene encodes CDR1 SGHDT and CDR2 YYEEEE. Trimming took 2 bases from V and 7 from J; bases not matched to a gene: 3. CDR3 region: CASSFVRGNSPLHF. As DNA, the CDR3 is TGTGCCAGCAGCTTCGTCAGGGGGAATTCACCCCTCCACTTT.

The CDR3 is CASSVAATNEKLFF. Written as DNA, the CDR3 is TGTGCCAGCAGCGTAGCCGCAACTAATGAAAAACTGTTTTTT. The chain joins TRBV9 to TRBJ1-4; D gene ambiguous. The CDR3 is 14 amino acids. CDR1 and CDR2 from the germline V gene are SGDLS and YYNGEE. Trimming cost V 0 bases and J 0 bases, with 3 bases left between them.

This chain connects TRBV18 to TRBJ1-3; 7 bases match TRBD1. The CDR3 extends over 16 amino acids. The V segment lost 3 bases and the J segment 0 bases; nucleotides outside the gene matches: 5. Germline CDR1 is KGHSH and CDR2 is LQKENI. CDR3 loop: CASSPQGGDSGNTIYF. CDR3 nucleotide sequence: TGTGCCAGCTCACCCCAGGGGGGTGACTCTGGAAACACCATATATTTT. The complete variable domain, with remaining parts taken from reference TRBV18 and TRBJ1-3, reads NAGVMQNPRHLVRRRGQEARLRCSPMKGHSHVYWYRQLPEEGLKFMVYLQKENIIDESGMPKERFSAEFPKEGPSILRIQQVVRGDSAAYFCASSPQGGDSGNTIYFGEGSWLTVV.

In DNA form, the CDR3 reads TGTGCCAGCAGCCAAGTAGGAGCGAACACCGGGGAGCTGTTTTTT. Translating it yields CASSQVGANTGELFF. The chain combines TRBV4-2 with TRBJ2-2; D is undetermined. Germline V CDR1 and CDR2: LGHNA, YNFKEQ. The V and J ends lost 1 base and 0 bases respectively, with 6 bases between them. CDR3 size: 15 residues.

The gene calls are TRBV18 and TRBJ1-5; tentatively, D is TRBD1 (6 bases). The CDR3 spans 18 residues. V dropped 2 bases and J dropped 8 bases, with 25 bases sitting between them. CDR1 KGHSH and CDR2 LQKENI come from the germline V gene. CDR3 loop: CASSPDSRTGHLLEPQHF. As DNA, the CDR3 is TGTGCCAGCTCACCAGATTCACGAACGGGACATCTTCTTGAGCCCCAGCATTTT.